This passage covers 15 T cell receptor beta chains from one sample sequenced in a study of CD8 T cells in Susac syndrome. RNA amounts of about 0.45 to 1 ug underwent reverse transcription with random hexamers. TCRdb called the immunoSEQ multiplex PCR reads again in MiXCR, with one record for every CDR3 protein. The table records 180,000 or so distinct CDR3 sequences, 90% to 96% of them present only once. The sample taken for sequencing was CD4+ T cells from PBMCs. The receptors were sampled from a human donor with multiple sclerosis.

The chain links TRBV2 to TRBJ1-2, with D possibly matching TRBD1 (5 bases). The CDR3 spans 13 residues. The V gene lost 7 bases and the J gene lost 7 bases, with 16 bases spanning the gap. CDR1 SNHLY and CDR2 FYNNEI come from the germline V gene. The DNA for the CDR3 is TGTGCCAGCACGGAGGGGTTACCCCGTGGCTACACCTTC. Encoded protein: CASTEGLPRGYTF.

This chain connects TRBV20-1 to TRBJ1-1; D is perhaps TRBD1 (5 bases). Germline V gives CDR1 DFQATT, CDR2 SNEGSKA (reference sequence). This CDR3 spans 14 amino acids. V lost 2 bases to trimming and J lost 3 bases, with 13 bases between them. The CDR3 region has the DNA TGCAGTGCTAGACGGGGCGCTCGATACACTGAAGCTTTCTTT. It is translated as CSARRGARYTEAFF.

V and J are TRBV12-3 or TRBV12-4 and TRBJ1-1; D might be TRBD1 (5 bases). V lost 3 bases and J 0 bases, leaving 20 bases between the germline ends. The CDR3 consists of 18 residues. The CDR3 DNA reads as TGTGCCAGCAGTTTTACCCCCTCGGGGACGAAACTGAACACTGAAGCTTTCTTT. Protein sequence: CASSFTPSGTKLNTEAFF.

V is TRBV15 and J is TRBJ1-5; 9 nucleotides line up with TRBD1. Germline V gene data show CDR1 as LNHNV and CDR2 as YYDKDF (reference sequence). The CDR3 loop spans 15 amino acids. V lost 8 bases to trimming and J lost 0 bases; unmatched junction nucleotides: 5. The CDR3 loop is CATEQGARSNQPQHF. In DNA, the CDR3 is TGTGCCACCGAACAGGGGGCCCGTAGCAATCAGCCCCAGCATTTT.

The gene calls are TRBV23-1 and TRBJ2-5, with TRBD1 as a possible D gene (6 bases). TRBV23-1 is identified as an open reading frame with a role that is uncertain. The CDR3 runs 17 residues. V lost 4 bases and J 4 bases, leaving 22 bases between the germline ends. The CDR3 nucleotides are TGCGCCAGCAGTCCCGTGACAGGACCCATCCTAATAGAGACCCAGTACTTC. It translates to CASSPVTGPILIETQYF.

The chain has TRBV29-1 and TRBJ2-7; D remains unclear. V lost 2 bases, J lost 2 bases, and 4 bases lay in between. This CDR3 is 11 amino acids long. From germline, CDR1 is SQVTM and CDR2 ANQGSEA. This CDR3 is CSVEWAYEQYF. The CDR3 nucleotides are TGCAGCGTTGAATGGGCCTACGAGCAGTACTTC.

The CDR3 loop is CASSLTGQGDFTEAFF. CDR3 DNA: TGTGCCAGCAGCCTTACCGGACAGGGGGACTTCACTGAAGCTTTCTTT. V usage is TRBV28 and J usage is TRBJ1-1; 10 positions agree with TRBD1. V lost 6 bases, J lost 4 bases, and 11 bases stayed unmatched. Germline V gene sequence: CDR1 MDHEN, CDR2 SYDVKM. This CDR3 has 16 residues.

V and J are TRBV3-1 and TRBJ1-2; tentative D call: TRBD1 (6 bases). Per the germline V gene, CDR1 is LGHDT and CDR2 is YNNKEL (reference sequence). The germline V and J ends were trimmed by 3 bases and 1 base, with 21 bases remaining between them. The length of the CDR3 is 18 residues. The CDR3 protein is CASSQGRGLGGINYGYTF. CDR3 nucleotides: TGTGCCAGCAGCCAGGGCCGCGGTTTAGGGGGGATTAACTATGGCTACACCTTC. The full variable domain, rest sourced from reference TRBV3-1 and TRBJ1-2, is DTAVSQTPKYLVTQMGNDKSIKCEQNLGHDTMYWYKQDSKKFLKIMFSYNNKELIINETVPNRFSPKSPDKAHLNLHINSLELGDSAVYFCASSQGRGLGGINYGYTFGSGTRLTVV.

The V and J genes are TRBV5-1 and TRBJ1-1; D unclear. Germline V gene data show CDR1 as SGHRS and CDR2 as YFSETQ. CDR3 length: 12 residues. Trimming left V 4 bases short and J 6 bases short, with 10 bases between. CDR3 sequence (DNA): TGCGCCAGCAGCCCCCCGAGCCCTGAAGCTTTCTTT. As protein: CASSPPSPEAFF.

This chain connects TRBV29-1 to TRBJ2-3; TRBD2 is a possible D gene (5 bases). Trimming pared 4 bases from V and 0 bases from J, leaving 11 bases between. The CDR3 is 14 residues long. The V gene's germline CDR1 is SQVTM and CDR2 ANQGSEA. In DNA, the CDR3 is TGCAGCGTTGGAGGGAGACCGAGCACAGATACGCAGTATTTT. Encoded protein: CSVGGRPSTDTQYF.

The rearrangement links TRBV20-1 to TRBJ1-1, with unresolved D. Trimming removed 0 bases from V and 5 bases from J, with 13 bases in between. Germline-derived CDR1 and CDR2 are DFQATT and SNEGSKA (reference sequence). There are 14 residues in the CDR3. CDR3 in DNA: TGCAGTGCTAGAGATAGGCGCGGGTTGACTGAAGCTTTCTTT. The encoded protein is CSARDRRGLTEAFF.

The chain recombines TRBV28 with TRBJ1-6; 11 nucleotides match TRBD1. Trimming cost V 5 bases and J 8 bases; bases outside gene matches: 2. CDR1 and CDR2 (germline): MDHEN, SYDVKM. The CDR3 has 14 residues. The CDR3 region is CASSAGQGDSPLHF. In DNA form, the CDR3 reads TGTGCCAGCAGTGCGGGACAGGGGGATTCACCCCTCCACTTT.

This chain joins TRBV9 and TRBJ1-2; D is unresolved. V lost 0 bases and J lost 4, with 13 bases in between. CDR1 and CDR2 (germline): SGDLS, YYNGEE. The CDR3 length is 15 residues. The CDR3 sequence: CASSVDQALAYGYTF. The CDR3 region has the DNA TGTGCCAGCAGCGTAGACCAGGCCTTGGCCTATGGCTACACCTTC.

The chain carries TRBV12-3 or TRBV12-4 and TRBJ1-6; D remains unclear. Trimming cost V 6 bases and J 7 bases, with 13 bases left between them. This CDR3 has 14 residues. This chain's CDR3 is CASRSLERNSPLHF. In nucleotides, the CDR3 is TGTGCCAGCAGGTCATTAGAAAGGAATTCACCCCTCCACTTT.

The gene calls are TRBV29-1 and TRBJ2-7; 9 bases agree with TRBD2. The CDR3 contains 14 residues. Germline lookup yields CDR1 SQVTM and CDR2 ANQGSEA. The J segment lost 3 bases and the V segment lost 7 bases, leaving 10 bases of the junction unmatched. The chain's CDR3 is CSALPSGARYEQYF. The CDR3 DNA is TGCAGCGCACTCCCTAGCGGGGCCCGCTACGAGCAGTACTTC.